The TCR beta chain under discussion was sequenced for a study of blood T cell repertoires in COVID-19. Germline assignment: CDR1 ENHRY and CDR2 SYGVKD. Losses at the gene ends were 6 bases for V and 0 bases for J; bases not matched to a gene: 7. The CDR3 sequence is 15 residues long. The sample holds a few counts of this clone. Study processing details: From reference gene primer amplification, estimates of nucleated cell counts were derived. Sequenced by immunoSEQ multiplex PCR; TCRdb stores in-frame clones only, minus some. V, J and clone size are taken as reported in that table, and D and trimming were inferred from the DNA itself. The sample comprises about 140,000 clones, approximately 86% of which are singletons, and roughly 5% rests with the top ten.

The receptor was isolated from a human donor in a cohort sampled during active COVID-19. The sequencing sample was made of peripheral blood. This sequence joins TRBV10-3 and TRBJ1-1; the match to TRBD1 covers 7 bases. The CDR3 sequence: CAISSGTELNTEAFF. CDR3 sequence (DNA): TGTGCCATCAGCTCCGGGACAGAGTTGAACACTGAAGCTTTCTTT.